A single sample gave rise to the 29 T cell receptor beta chains below, sequenced in a study of cytomegalovirus exposure and HLA in healthy donors. This PCR relied on a set of 60 Vbeta primers and 13 Jbeta primers. Repertoires were generated with immunoSEQ multiplex PCR, while TCRdb's copy carries only in-frame clones and drops some. The data contain over 100,000 clones, just under 75% of them seen just once; the ten biggest clones take up 6.5% to 8%. Input material: PBMCs. The receptors originated from a middle-aged man in good health and CMV-seropositive.

The rearrangement links TRBV6-5 to TRBJ1-1; 7 bases line up with TRBD1. CDR1 is MNHEY, CDR2 SVGAGI, per germline. V shed 5 bases, J shed 4 bases, and the junction held 10 bases outside the gene matches. The CDR3 sequence is 15 residues long. The DNA of the CDR3 is TGTGCCAGCAGTCTGGTACAGGGGATGTCCACTGAAGCTTTCTTT. It encodes CASSLVQGMSTEAFF.

This chain uses TRBV18 with TRBJ1-1, with D perhaps TRBD1 (5 bases). The V gene's germline CDR1 is KGHSH and CDR2 LQKENI. The length of the CDR3 is 15 residues. With 6 bases removed from V and 5 bases from J, the gap between germline ends came to 19 bases. Here the CDR3 reads CASSTSDGGYTEAFF. As DNA, the CDR3 is TGTGCCAGCTCGACTTCCGACGGGGGGTATACTGAAGCTTTCTTT. The full variable domain, with the rest looked up from reference TRBV18 and TRBJ1-1, is NAGVMQNPRHLVRRRGQEARLRCSPMKGHSHVYWYRQLPEEGLKFMVYLQKENIIDESGMPKERFSAEFPKEGPSILRIQQVVRGDSAAYFCASSTSDGGYTEAFFGQGTRLTVV.

Regarding this clone: At the DNA level, this CDR3 is encoded by other sequences in the same sample as well. The V call is TRBV7-2, the J call TRBJ2-7; possible D gene TRBD2, 6 bases. This CDR3 has 13 amino acids. V lost 6 bases, J lost 1 base, and 10 bases lay in between. The V gene's germline CDR1 is SGHTA and CDR2 FQGNSA. The CDR3 bases are TGTGCCAGCAGTGGGGGGAGGTCCTACGAGCAGTACTTC. This translates into CASSGGRSYEQYF.

The V and J genes are TRBV10-2 and TRBJ1-5, with 7 bases fitting TRBD1. This CDR3 has 15 amino acids. The germline V gene has CDR1 WSHSY and CDR2 SAAADI. With V trimmed by 2 bases and J by 9 bases, 10 bases remained unmatched. Here the CDR3 DNA reads TGCGCCAGCAGTGAGGGGCAAGGGGGCGAGCTGCCCCAGCATTTT. As protein: CASSEGQGGELPQHF.

This chain links TRBV5-1 with TRBJ2-5, with a weak D call TRBD1 (6 bases). Germline V lookup: CDR1 SGHRS, CDR2 YFSETQ. V was trimmed by 4 bases and J by 10 bases, leaving 17 bases between them. This CDR3 is built from 13 residues. CDR3: CASSPDSLGDQYF. CDR3 DNA sequence: TGCGCCAGCAGCCCGGACAGCCTCGGGGACCAGTACTTC.

This clone has just a few counts. The chain employs TRBV5-1 and TRBJ2-5; TRBD2 matches 8 bases. The trim removed 1 base at V and 4 bases at J, leaving 6 bases unmatched. This CDR3 is 15 amino acids long. From germline, CDR1 is SGHRS and CDR2 YFSETQ. CDR3 amino acids: CASSLRYRGGETQYF. The CDR3, as DNA: TGCGCCAGCAGCTTGCGCTACCGGGGGGGAGAGACCCAGTACTTC.

The V gene is TRBV6-6, the J gene TRBJ2-7, with D perhaps TRBD1 (6 bases). The V and J ends lost 0 bases and 5 bases respectively, with 14 bases between them. The germline V gene encodes CDR1 MNHNY and CDR2 SVGAGI (reference sequence). The CDR3 totals 15 residues. The CDR3 nucleotides are TGTGCCAGCAGTTACTCGACAGGCCTTCTGAACGAGCAGTACTTC. Its translation is CASSYSTGLLNEQYF.

The V and J genes are TRBV7-9 and TRBJ1-2; a possible D gene is TRBD1 (5 bases). Trimming stripped 5 bases from V and 8 bases from J, with 24 bases between. The CDR3 has 16 residues. The V gene's germline CDR1 is SEHNR and CDR2 FQNEAQ (reference sequence). CDR3 sequence reads: CASSRSGPTQGEGYTF. DNA of the CDR3: TGTGCCAGCAGCCGTTCGGGTCCGACCCAGGGTGAAGGCTACACCTTC.

The chain carries TRBV6-5 and TRBJ2-6; D is perhaps TRBD2 (6 bases). V was clipped by 7 bases and J by 2 bases, with 12 bases between them. The germline V gene has CDR1 MNHEY and CDR2 SVGAGI. This CDR3 spans 15 amino acids. The CDR3 loop is CASTDGGAGANVLTF. The CDR3 nucleotides read TGTGCCAGCACCGACGGCGGGGCTGGGGCCAACGTCCTGACTTTC.

This clone occurred once. The CDR3 is CASRYRGGAQAFF. CDR3 in DNA: TGTGCCAGCAGATACCGGGGGGGGGCACAAGCTTTCTTT. The V call is TRBV7-2, the J call TRBJ1-1, with D possibly being TRBD1 (6 bases). This CDR3 is 13 amino acids long. Germline V lookup: CDR1 SGHTA, CDR2 FQGNSA. V was pared by 6 bases and J by 9 bases, with 17 bases between.

The table lists this clone with a few counts. V and J are TRBV5-1 and TRBJ2-1, with 7 positions matching TRBD2. V lost 4 bases and J lost 8; bases outside the gene matches: 9. Germline lookup yields CDR1 SGHRS and CDR2 YFSETQ. The length of the CDR3 is 14 residues. The CDR3: CASSQTTSADEQFF. CDR3 in DNA: TGCGCCAGCAGCCAAACTACTAGCGCGGATGAGCAGTTCTTC.

The rearrangement uses TRBV7-2 and TRBJ1-1; tentatively, D is TRBD1 (5 bases). Looked up from germline, CDR1 is SGHTA and CDR2 is FQGNSA. V lost 0 bases, J lost 7 bases, and 9 bases lay in between. The CDR3 consists of 13 residues. DNA of the CDR3: TGTGCCAGCAGCTTAGCGCAGGGACTTGAAGCTTTCTTT. Protein product: CASSLAQGLEAFF.

The J gene is TRBJ2-5, the V gene TRBV5-1, with D unresolved. V gave up 0 bases and J gave up 3 bases, with 6 bases separating them. CDR1 is SGHRS, CDR2 YFSETQ, per germline. This CDR3 is 13 amino acids long. CDR3 region: CASSLDLKETQYF. The CDR3 bases are TGCGCCAGCAGCTTGGACTTGAAAGAGACCCAGTACTTC.

The V gene is TRBV10-2, the J gene TRBJ2-7; D not resolved. V lost 0 bases and J 6 bases, leaving 12 bases between the germline ends. The CDR3 has 14 amino acids. Germline values: CDR1 WSHSY, CDR2 SAAADI. The CDR3 loop reads CASSESNLSGEQYF. CDR3 bases: TGCGCCAGCAGTGAGTCGAACCTATCGGGCGAGCAGTACTTC.

The chain uses TRBV20-1 and TRBJ1-2; 7 bases match TRBD1. The length of the CDR3 is 11 residues. Germline V gene lookup returns CDR1 DFQATT and CDR2 SNEGSKA (reference sequence). The J segment lost 12 bases and the V segment lost 0 bases, leaving 4 bases of the junction unmatched. For the CDR3, the DNA is TGCAGTGCTAGAGATGGGACAGACGACACCTTC. Encoded protein: CSARDGTDDTF.

This clone is termed medium-sized. This rearrangement joins TRBV13 to TRBJ1-4; D ambiguous. Trimming took off 0 bases at V and 4 bases at J, with 12 bases between the two ends. Germline CDR1 is PRHDT and CDR2 is FYEKMQ (reference sequence). The CDR3 extends over 16 amino acids. CDR3: CASSLGRGSDNEKLFF. Here the CDR3 DNA reads TGTGCCAGCAGCTTAGGCCGAGGGAGCGATAATGAAAAACTGTTTTTT. Variable domain in full (rest from reference TRBV13 and TRBJ1-4): AAGVIQSPRHLIKEKRETATLKCYPIPRHDTVYWYQQGPGQDPQFLISFYEKMQSDKGSIPDRFSAQQFSDYHSELNMSSLELGDSALYFCASSLGRGSDNEKLFFGSGTQLSVL.

This clone was picked up a small number of times. The chain recombines TRBV15 with TRBJ2-6; a weak D match, TRBD2 (5 bases). V was pared by 0 bases and J by 2 bases, with 8 bases between. Germline V gives CDR1 LNHNV, CDR2 YYDKDF (reference sequence). The CDR3 length is 16 residues. This CDR3 is CATSRDAGTGANVLTF. DNA for the CDR3: TGTGCCACCAGCAGAGACGCCGGGACTGGGGCCAACGTCCTGACTTTC.

The rearrangement links TRBV18 to TRBJ2-7; TRBD2 is a possible D gene (5 bases). V shed 3 bases and J shed 7 bases, with 19 bases lying between them. The CDR3 extends over 15 amino acids. Germline V CDR1 and CDR2: KGHSH, LQKENI. DNA of the CDR3: TGTGCCAGCTCACCCATTGGTGTTTTGGACTCAGAGCAGTACTTC. Residues: CASSPIGVLDSEQYF.

The chain couples TRBV7-9 to TRBJ2-5; D perhaps matches TRBD1 (6 bases). V lost 2 bases, J lost 6 bases, and 13 bases lay in between. Germline CDR1 and CDR2: SEHNR and FQNEAQ (reference sequence). The CDR3 consists of 14 residues. The CDR3, as DNA: TGTGCCAGCAGCTTACCGGCAGGGGTGAAGACCCAGTACTTC. Translation gives CASSLPAGVKTQYF.

There are a few counts of this clone. For the CDR3, the DNA is TGTGCCACCAGCAGCACAGAGTTCAATCAGCCCCAGCATTTT. Amino acid sequence: CATSSTEFNQPQHF. V gene TRBV15 combines with J gene TRBJ1-5; D uncertain. The CDR3 is made up of 14 amino acids. Germline CDR1 is LNHNV and CDR2 is YYDKDF (reference sequence). V dropped 3 bases and J dropped 3 bases, with 9 bases sitting between them.

This chain connects TRBV5-1 to TRBJ1-1, with D perhaps matching TRBD1 (6 bases). Germline CDR1 reads SGHRS; CDR2 reads YFSETQ. The V and J ends lost 0 bases and 0 bases respectively, with 12 bases between them. There are 16 residues in the CDR3. The CDR3 DNA is TGCGCCAGCAGCTTGGATCCAGGGGTTGTGAACACTGAAGCTTTCTTT. Its translation is CASSLDPGVVNTEAFF. The entire variable domain, with the rest obtained from reference TRBV5-1 and TRBJ1-1, is as follows: KAGVTQTPRYLIKTRGQQVTLSCSPISGHRSVSWYQQTPGQGLQFLFEYFSETQRNKGNFPGRFSGRQFSNSRSEMNVSTLELGDSALYLCASSLDPGVVNTEAFFGQGTRLTVV.

The rearrangement joins TRBV5-4 to TRBJ1-5; no definite D call. Trimming removed 0 bases from V and 0 bases from J, with 4 bases in between. This CDR3 has 14 amino acids. CDR1 is SGHNT and CDR2 is YYREEE in the germline V gene (reference sequence). This CDR3 is CASSLDGSNQPQHF. CDR3 nucleotide sequence: TGTGCCAGCAGCTTGGACGGTAGCAATCAGCCCCAGCATTTT.

The table lists this clone with a few counts. The chain recombines TRBV6-5 with TRBJ2-7; TRBD1 matches 8 bases. This CDR3 is built from 16 residues. With 2 bases clipped from V and 0 bases from J, the junction kept 6 bases outside the gene matches. Germline values: CDR1 MNHEY, CDR2 SVGAGI. The CDR3 loop is CASSYDGTGPSYEQYF. CDR3 coding DNA: TGTGCCAGCAGTTACGACGGGACAGGTCCCTCCTACGAGCAGTACTTC.

In this sample, this clone turned up a few times. The chain couples TRBV28 to TRBJ1-2; a weak D match, TRBD1 (6 bases). The CDR3 has 14 amino acids. With 4 bases removed from V and 4 bases from J, the gap between germline ends came to 13 bases. Germline V gene sequence: CDR1 MDHEN, CDR2 SYDVKM. The chain's CDR3 is CASSSGRGAYGYTF. CDR3 DNA sequence: TGTGCCAGCAGTTCTGGCAGGGGAGCCTATGGCTACACCTTC.

The chain links TRBV9 to TRBJ1-2; maybe TRBD1 (6 bases). The CDR3 consists of 15 residues. Trimming shortened V by 4 bases and J by 4 bases, and 17 bases separated the two germline ends. The germline CDR1 and CDR2 sequences are SGDLS and YYNGEE. The CDR3 sequence is CASSIGQLFPYGYTF. Here the CDR3 DNA reads TGTGCCAGCAGCATTGGACAGCTCTTCCCCTATGGCTACACCTTC.

The gene calls are TRBV5-6 and TRBJ2-7; no reliable D call. The germline V gene encodes CDR1 SGHDT and CDR2 YYEEEE. The CDR3 extends over 11 amino acids. V lost 0 bases and J 7 bases, leaving 5 bases between the germline ends. Here the CDR3 reads CASSLGAEQYF. In DNA, the CDR3 is TGTGCCAGCAGCTTGGGGGCAGAGCAGTACTTC. The full variable domain, with the rest looked up from reference TRBV5-6 and TRBJ2-7, is DAGVTQSPTHLIKTRGQQVTLRCSPKSGHDTVSWYQQALGQGPQFIFQYYEEEERQRGNFPDRFSGHQFPNYSSELNVNALLLGDSALYLCASSLGAEQYFGPGTRLTVT.

The rearrangement joins TRBV2 to TRBJ2-3; a weak D match, TRBD2 (6 bases). The CDR3 consists of 16 residues. CDR1 and CDR2 from the germline V gene are SNHLY and FYNNEI. V lost 6 bases to trimming and J lost 3 bases, with 19 bases between them. CDR3 nucleotides: TGTGCCAGCAGCCCCACCCGAGGGGCGGGAACAGATACGCAGTATTTT. As protein: CASSPTRGAGTDTQYF.

This sequence joins TRBV27 and TRBJ2-1; D is uncertain. This CDR3 contains 15 residues. CDR1 and CDR2 (germline): MNHEY, SMNVEV (reference sequence). V was shortened by 4 bases and J by 0 bases, with 10 bases between the two germline ends. The CDR3 region has the DNA TGTGCCAGCAGTTCATCACTGAGCTCCTACAATGAGCAGTTCTTC. The encoded protein is CASSSSLSSYNEQFF.

The chain recombines TRBV28 with TRBJ2-3; 8 positions match TRBD2. Germline CDR1 and CDR2: MDHEN and SYDVKM. V lost 1 base and J lost 5; bases outside the gene matches: 5. CDR3 length: 15 amino acids. The CDR3 loop reads CASSLYRGGRDTQYF. The CDR3 nucleotides are TGTGCCAGCAGTTTATATCGGGGGGGGAGAGATACGCAGTATTTT. The complete variable domain, with remaining parts taken from reference TRBV28 and TRBJ2-3, reads DVKVTQSSRYLVKRTGEKVFLECVQDMDHENMFWYRQDPGLGLRLIYFSYDVKMKEKGDIPEGYSVSREKKERFSLILESASTNQTSMYLCASSLYRGGRDTQYFGPGTRLTVL.